The 5 T cell receptor beta chains presented below share a single source sample, sequenced in a study of blood T cell repertoires in COVID-19. Only in-frame clones appear in the TCRdb table, and some are missing; sequencing was by immunoSEQ multiplex PCR. The sample includes around 420,000 clones, 88% seen only once; the top ten take more than 2%. Source material: PBMCs or T cells enriched from blood (not recorded which). These receptors all come from a middle-aged woman with acute COVID-19.

This clone showed up just a few times. The chain carries TRBV5-4 and TRBJ2-1; possible D gene TRBD2, 6 bases. The germline gives CDR1 SGHNT, CDR2 YYREEE (reference sequence). The CDR3 totals 16 residues. V was cut by 3 bases and J by 0 bases, with 13 bases left in between. CDR3 loop: CASSSNSGSSYNEQFF. The CDR3 coding sequence is TGTGCCAGCAGCTCGAATAGCGGTAGCTCCTACAATGAGCAGTTCTTC.

The chain joins TRBV4-2 to TRBJ2-1; the D is unclear. CDR1 LGHNA and CDR2 YNFKEQ come from the germline V gene. CDR3 size: 13 residues. V shed 2 bases and J shed 4 bases, with 6 bases lying between them. The CDR3 DNA is TGTGCCAGCAGCCAAAACAAGTACAATGAGCAGTTCTTC. This translates into CASSQNKYNEQFF.

The chain recombines TRBV5-1 with TRBJ1-2; 7 bases fit TRBD1. The CDR3 is made up of 14 amino acids. CDR1 SGHRS and CDR2 YFSETQ come from the germline V gene. Trimming at V came to 1 base and at J to 7 bases, leaving 7 bases not matched to a gene. CDR3 coding DNA: TGCGCCAGCAGCTTGACGACAGGGACCACTGGCTACACCTTC. As protein: CASSLTTGTTGYTF.

CDR3 region: CASSLGTSGATSTDTQYF. CDR3 bases: TGTGCCAGTAGTCTCGGGACTAGCGGGGCTACTAGCACAGATACGCAGTATTTT. The rearrangement joins TRBV19 to TRBJ2-3, with TRBD2 identical over 13 bases. CDR3 length: 18 residues. From germline, CDR1 is LNHDA and CDR2 SQIVND (reference sequence). The V segment lost 5 bases and the J segment 0 bases; nucleotides outside the gene matches: 8.

The chain employs TRBV19 and TRBJ1-1; possibly TRBD1 for D (6 bases). V was trimmed by 5 bases and J by 6 bases, leaving 16 bases between them. This CDR3 comprises 14 residues. Germline CDR1 is LNHDA and CDR2 is SQIVND (reference sequence). The CDR3 coding sequence is TGTGCCAGTAGTCCAGGGACAAGTTGGGCTGAAGCTTTCTTT. Amino acids: CASSPGTSWAEAFF.